Listed here are 26 T cell receptor beta chains from one sample, sequenced in a study of cytomegalovirus exposure and HLA in healthy donors. Both 60 Vbeta primers and 13 Jbeta primers went into the PCR. Sequencing was performed with immunoSEQ multiplex PCR; in TCRdb, only in-frame clones are kept and a portion is missing. The table shows tens of thousands of clones, with 70% to 85% occurring only once. Material for sequencing was PBMCs. The source is a man aged 25-45 years in good health and CMV-seronegative.

The chain recombines TRBV5-1 with TRBJ2-3; TRBD2 matches at 10 bases. This CDR3 region has 16 residues. With 5 bases clipped from V and 4 bases from J, the junction kept 10 bases outside the gene matches. Germline lookup yields CDR1 SGHRS and CDR2 YFSETQ. This CDR3 reads CASRSESGRGADTQYF. The DNA for the CDR3 is TGCGCCAGCAGGTCTGAAAGCGGGAGGGGCGCAGATACGCAGTATTTT.

The V call is TRBV20-1, the J call TRBJ2-1, with TRBD1 identical over 8 bases. Trimming took 6 bases from V and 10 from J; bases not matched to a gene: 5. There are 11 residues in the CDR3. Germline V lookup: CDR1 DFQATT, CDR2 SNEGSKA (reference sequence). The CDR3 reads CSASDREEQFF. The CDR3 bases are TGCAGTGCGTCGGACAGGGAGGAGCAGTTCTTC.

In this sample, this clone turned up a few times. The chain uses TRBV6-5 and TRBJ1-5, with 8 bases matching TRBD1. This CDR3 has 13 amino acids. CDR1 and CDR2 (germline): MNHEY, SVGAGI. V lost 6 bases, J lost 6 bases, and 4 bases stayed unmatched. The CDR3 here is CASSAGGSQPQHF. The CDR3 DNA reads TGTGCCAGCAGCGCAGGGGGCAGTCAGCCCCAGCATTTT.

The chain employs TRBV5-1 and TRBJ2-2; D call uncertain. The CDR3 consists of 13 residues. Between the trimmed V and J ends, which lost 4 bases and 2 bases, there was a span of 6 bases. The germline V gene encodes CDR1 SGHRS and CDR2 YFSETQ. The CDR3 region has the DNA TGCGCCAGCAGCCCGGGTAACACCGGGGAGCTGTTTTTT. Its translation is CASSPGNTGELFF.

This clone came up once. The rearrangement joins TRBV28 to TRBJ2-2; D uncertain. Germline V gene data show CDR1 as MDHEN and CDR2 as SYDVKM. V gave up 6 bases and J gave up 0 bases, with 14 bases separating them. This CDR3 is built from 16 residues. As DNA, the CDR3 is TGTGCCAGCAGCCGAACCGGGTCCGCGAACACCGGGGAGCTGTTTTTT. Translated: CASSRTGSANTGELFF.

J is TRBJ2-5 and V is TRBV7-2, with 13 bases lining up with TRBD2. CDR3 size: 17 residues. Trimming removed 5 bases from V and 1 base from J; junction bases left unmatched: 7. Germline V gives CDR1 SGHTA, CDR2 FQGNSA. CDR3 bases: TGTGCCAGCAGCCTCCAGGGACTAGCGGGACTCCAAGAGACCCAGTACTTC. Translated, it gives CASSLQGLAGLQETQYF.

CDR3 loop: CASSLAPGTYEQYF. The CDR3 coding sequence is TGTGCCAGCAGCTTAGCGCCGGGAACCTACGAGCAGTACTTC. The rearrangement uses TRBV7-6 and TRBJ2-5, with D perhaps matching TRBD2 (5 bases). The J call may be incorrect, as the DNA end agrees better with TRBJ2-7. CDR3 size: 14 residues. The germline V gene has CDR1 SGHVS and CDR2 FNYEAQ.

CDR3 in DNA: TGTGCCAGCTCACCAGGGATGATCAGCGGGGGGTACACAGATACGCAGTATTTT. Translation gives CASSPGMISGGYTDTQYF. This chain connects TRBV18 to TRBJ2-3; the match to TRBD2 covers 9 bases. The germline CDR1 and CDR2 sequences are KGHSH and LQKENI. This CDR3 has 18 amino acids. V shed 2 bases and J 2 bases; nucleotides not matched to a gene: 11.

CDR3 loop: CASSASGTENSPLHF. In DNA, the CDR3 is TGTGCCAGCAGCGCGTCCGGGACAGAAAATTCACCCCTCCACTTT. The chain combines TRBV7-9 with TRBJ1-6; the match to TRBD1 covers 7 bases. This CDR3 comprises 15 residues. V dropped 5 bases and J dropped 7; count of bases not matched to a gene: 8. Germline CDR1 reads SEHNR; CDR2 reads FQNEAQ (reference sequence).

The rearrangement uses TRBV6-1 and TRBJ2-1; a weak D match, TRBD2 (5 bases). The ends were cut back, 2 bases at V and 10 bases at J, with 9 bases in the middle. There are 12 residues in the CDR3. Looked up from germline, CDR1 is MNHNS and CDR2 is SASEGT. The CDR3 DNA sequence: TGTGCCAGCAGTGAACTAGCCTGGGAGCAGTTCTTC. Translating it yields CASSELAWEQFF.

The chain employs TRBV7-3 and TRBJ2-5; a weak D match, TRBD1 (6 bases). This CDR3 comprises 16 residues. V was pared by 2 bases and J by 3 bases, with 16 bases between. Germline V gene data show CDR1 as SGHTA and CDR2 as FQGTGA. This chain's CDR3 is CASSLALGGRKETQYF. CDR3 nucleotide sequence: TGTGCCAGCAGCTTAGCATTAGGGGGTCGTAAAGAGACCCAGTACTTC. Combining the CDR3 with reference TRBV7-3 and TRBJ2-5 gives the whole variable domain GAGVSQTPSNKVTEKGKYVELRCDPISGHTALYWYRQSLGQGPEFLIYFQGTGAADDSGLPNDRFFAVRPEGSVSTLKIQRTERGDSAVYLCASSLALGGRKETQYFGPGTRLLVL.

V and J are TRBV19 and TRBJ1-2; TRBD1 matches 7 bases. The germline gives CDR1 LNHDA, CDR2 SQIVND (reference sequence). Trimming took 4 bases from V and 7 from J; bases not matched to a gene: 12. The CDR3 is 15 residues long. The CDR3 loop reads CASSSQGRRTGGYTF. The DNA for the CDR3 is TGTGCCAGTAGTAGTCAAGGCCGAAGGACAGGTGGCTACACCTTC.

This rearrangement joins TRBV11-3 to TRBJ2-1; TRBD1 agrees at 8 bases. This CDR3 spans 12 amino acids. With 5 bases clipped from V and 8 bases from J, the junction kept 2 bases outside the gene matches. In germline, CDR1 is SGHNT, CDR2 YENEEA. The CDR3 loop is CASSADRDEQFF. The CDR3 DNA reads TGTGCCAGCAGCGCGGACAGGGATGAGCAGTTCTTC.

The V gene is TRBV14, the J gene TRBJ2-1; D is perhaps TRBD1 (6 bases). The V and J ends lost 0 bases and 4 bases respectively, with 13 bases between them. From germline, CDR1 is SGHDN and CDR2 FVKESK. The CDR3 is made up of 16 amino acids. CDR3 sequence reads: CASSQDYSDSYNEQFF. CDR3 nucleotides: TGTGCCAGCAGCCAAGATTATTCGGACAGTTACAATGAGCAGTTCTTC. The variable domain in full, completed from reference TRBV14 and TRBJ2-1, reads EAGVTQFPSHSVIEKGQTVTLRCDPISGHDNLYWYRRVMGKEIKFLLHFVKESKQDESGMPNNRFLAERTGGTYSTLKVQPAELEDSGVYFCASSQDYSDSYNEQFFGPGTRLTVL.

The J gene is TRBJ2-7, the V gene TRBV27; possible D gene TRBD1, 6 bases. V lost 5 bases to trimming and J lost 0 bases, with 14 bases between them. The germline V gene has CDR1 MNHEY and CDR2 SMNVEV (reference sequence). The CDR3 extends over 15 amino acids. This chain's CDR3 is CASSARQATSYEQYF. In DNA, the CDR3 is TGTGCCAGCAGTGCCCGACAGGCTACCTCCTACGAGCAGTACTTC.

This chain uses TRBV28 with TRBJ2-1, with 8 bases identical to TRBD2. J was trimmed by 2 bases and V by 5 bases; bases with no gene match: 5. Germline CDR1 and CDR2: MDHEN and SYDVKM. This CDR3 spans 15 amino acids. CDR3 DNA: TGTGCCAGCAGTACAGCGGGAGTCCCCTACAATGAGCAGTTCTTC. Translating gives CASSTAGVPYNEQFF.

The chain joins TRBV5-1 to TRBJ2-2, with a tentative D call TRBD2 (6 bases). The CDR3 has 13 residues. Trimming took 4 bases from V and 6 from J, leaving 10 bases between them. Germline assignment: CDR1 SGHRS and CDR2 YFSETQ. CDR3 sequence: CASSVGGAGELFF. The CDR3 DNA sequence: TGCGCCAGCAGCGTGGGGGGAGCCGGGGAGCTGTTTTTT.

V and J are TRBV2 and TRBJ2-7; D gene unclear. Germline values: CDR1 SNHLY, CDR2 FYNNEI. The CDR3 spans 13 residues. The V end lost 2 bases, the J end lost 6 bases, and 11 bases lay between the germline ends. CDR3 residues: CASSESGLSEQYF. CDR3 DNA: TGTGCCAGCAGTGAAAGTGGGCTATCCGAGCAGTACTTC.

This clone came up once. V is TRBV19 and J is TRBJ1-5, with 7 nucleotides matching TRBD1. Unmatched junction bases numbered 6, after V lost 4 bases and J lost 3 bases. Germline loops: CDR1 LNHDA, CDR2 SQIVND (reference sequence). The CDR3 sequence is 15 residues long. The CDR3 bases are TGTGCCAGTAGTACAAAGACAGGGTACAATCAGCCCCAGCATTTT. Encoded protein: CASSTKTGYNQPQHF.

The J gene is TRBJ2-7, the V gene TRBV7-8; 10 bases map to TRBD1. This CDR3 contains 15 residues. From germline, CDR1 is SGHVS and CDR2 FQNEAQ. V was clipped by 5 bases and J by 1 base; unmatched bases: 5. As DNA, the CDR3 is TGTGCCAGCAGCCGGCCGGACAGGGGGTCCTACGAGCAGTACTTC. It codes for CASSRPDRGSYEQYF.

The chain couples TRBV7-8 to TRBJ1-3; D not certain. V gave up 4 bases and J gave up 0 bases, with 4 bases separating them. In germline, CDR1 is SGHVS, CDR2 FQNEAQ. The CDR3 extends over 13 amino acids. CDR3 nucleotide sequence: TGTGCCAGCAGCTCCCACTCTGGAAACACCATATATTTT. Amino acids: CASSSHSGNTIYF.

The chain is built from TRBV9 and TRBJ2-7; D gene ambiguous. The CDR3 runs 14 residues. V lost 0 bases and J 6 bases, leaving 13 bases between the germline ends. Germline assignment: CDR1 SGDLS and CDR2 YYNGEE. CDR3 amino acids: CASSVVPDNGEQYF. The DNA for the CDR3 is TGTGCCAGCAGCGTAGTCCCAGACAACGGCGAGCAGTACTTC. The full variable domain, rest sourced from reference TRBV9 and TRBJ2-7, is DSGVTQTPKHLITATGQRVTLRCSPRSGDLSVYWYQQSLDQGLQFLIQYYNGEERAKGNILERFSAQQFPDLHSELNLSSLELGDSALYFCASSVVPDNGEQYFGPGTRLTVT.

Regarding this clone: Additional DNA sequences in this sample encode the identical CDR3. The chain uses TRBV9 and TRBJ2-3; possibly TRBD1 for D (6 bases). Germline V gene lookup returns CDR1 SGDLS and CDR2 YYNGEE. V lost 3 bases and J 0 bases, leaving 11 bases between the germline ends. CDR3 size: 15 residues. DNA of the CDR3: TGTGCCAGCAGCGCGACAGGAACTAGCACAGATACGCAGTATTTT. Amino acid sequence: CASSATGTSTDTQYF.

The chain is built from TRBV9 and TRBJ1-2; 10 positions match TRBD1. This CDR3 has 16 residues. The V and J ends lost 2 bases and 4 bases, in that order; junction bases with no gene match: 8. Germline loops: CDR1 SGDLS, CDR2 YYNGEE. DNA for the CDR3: TGTGCCAGCAGCGTGGGGACAGGGGTGCGTAGCTATGGCTACACCTTC. Encoded protein: CASSVGTGVRSYGYTF.

V gene TRBV5-1 combines with J gene TRBJ2-3; TRBD1 aligns across 10 bases. This CDR3 region has 15 residues. V lost 6 bases, J lost 3 bases, and 7 bases stayed unmatched. Per germline, CDR1 SGHRS and CDR2 YFSETQ. As DNA, the CDR3 is TGCGCCAGCAAGACGGGGACAGGGGTTACAGATACGCAGTATTTT. Translated: CASKTGTGVTDTQYF.

V and J are TRBV6-1 and TRBJ1-2, with 9 bases fitting TRBD1. CDR3 length: 13 amino acids. Germline V gene sequence: CDR1 MNHNS, CDR2 SASEGT. Trimming removed 7 bases from V and 6 bases from J; junction bases left unmatched: 6. The CDR3 is CASKRQGGDGYTF. CDR3 sequence (DNA): TGTGCCAGCAAGAGACAGGGGGGAGATGGCTACACCTTC.